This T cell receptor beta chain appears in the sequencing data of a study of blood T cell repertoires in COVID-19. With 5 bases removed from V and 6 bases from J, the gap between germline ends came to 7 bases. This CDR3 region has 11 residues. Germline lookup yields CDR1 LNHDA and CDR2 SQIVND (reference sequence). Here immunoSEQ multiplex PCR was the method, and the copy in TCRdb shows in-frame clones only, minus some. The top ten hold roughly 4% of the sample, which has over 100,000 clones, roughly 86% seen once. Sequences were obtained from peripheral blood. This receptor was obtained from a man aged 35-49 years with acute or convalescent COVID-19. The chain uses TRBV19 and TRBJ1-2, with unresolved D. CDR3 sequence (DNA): TGTGCCAGTAGTCGGTTAGATGGCTACACCTTC. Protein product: CASSRLDGYTF. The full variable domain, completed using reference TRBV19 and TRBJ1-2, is DGGITQSPKYLFRKEGQNVTLSCEQNLNHDAMYWYRQDPGQGLRLIYYSQIVNDFQKGDIAEGYSVSREKKESFPLTVTSAQKNPTAFYLCASSRLDGYTFGSGTRLTVV.